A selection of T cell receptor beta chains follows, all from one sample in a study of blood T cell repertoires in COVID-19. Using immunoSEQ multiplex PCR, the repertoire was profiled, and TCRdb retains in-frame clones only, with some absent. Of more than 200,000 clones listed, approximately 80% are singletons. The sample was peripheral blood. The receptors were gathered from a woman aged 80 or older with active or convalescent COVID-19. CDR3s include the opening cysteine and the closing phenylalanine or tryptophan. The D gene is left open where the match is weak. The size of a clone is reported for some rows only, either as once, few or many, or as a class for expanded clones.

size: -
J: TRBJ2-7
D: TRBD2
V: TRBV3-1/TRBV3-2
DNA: TGTGCCAGCAGCCAAGACCTAGCGGGAGGGCCTCTCGAGCAGTACTTC
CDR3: CASSQDLAGGPLEQYF

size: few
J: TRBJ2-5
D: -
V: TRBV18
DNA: TGTGCCAGCTCACCACCCGAACAGGGTCTTGAGACCCAGTACTTC
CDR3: CASSPPEQGLETQYF

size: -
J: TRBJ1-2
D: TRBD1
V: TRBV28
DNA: TGTGCCAGCAGATCTTACCCAGGGACAGCACTAAACTATGGCTACACCTTC
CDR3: CASRSYPGTALNYGYTF

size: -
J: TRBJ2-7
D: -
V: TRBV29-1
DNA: TGCAGCGTGGAGACAGGAACCTACGAGCAGTACTTC
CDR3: CSVETGTYEQYF

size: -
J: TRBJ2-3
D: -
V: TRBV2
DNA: TGTGCCAGCAGTGAGCTCGTACTCACAGATACGCAGTATTTT
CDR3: CASSELVLTDTQYF

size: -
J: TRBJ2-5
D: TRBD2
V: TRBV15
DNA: TGTGCCACCAGCAGAAACCTACAACTAGCGGAAGAGACCCAGTACTTC
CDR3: CATSRNLQLAEETQYF

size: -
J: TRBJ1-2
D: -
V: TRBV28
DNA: TGTGCCAGCACAGGGGCAATCATTCGTAACTATGGCTACACCTTC
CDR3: CASTGAIIRNYGYTF

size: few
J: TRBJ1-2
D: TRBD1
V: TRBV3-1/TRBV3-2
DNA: TGTGCCAGCAGCGGAAGGACAGGTAGAGGCGGTGGCTACACCTTC
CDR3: CASSGRTGRGGGYTF

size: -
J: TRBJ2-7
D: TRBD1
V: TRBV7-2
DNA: TGTGCCAGCACCGGACAGGGGTCCCTCGAGCAGTACTTC
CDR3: CASTGQGSLEQYF

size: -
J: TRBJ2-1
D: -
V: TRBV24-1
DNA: TGTGCCACCAGTGTTGAGTGGGAGCAGTTCTTC
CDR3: CATSVEWEQFF

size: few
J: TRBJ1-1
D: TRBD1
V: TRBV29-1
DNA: TGCAGCCTATCGCAGGGGGCGCAGAACACTGAAGCTTTCTTT
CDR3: CSLSQGAQNTEAFF

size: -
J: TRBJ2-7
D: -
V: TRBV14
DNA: TGTGCCAGCAGCCCGACTAGGAACCACGAGCAGTACTTC
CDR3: CASSPTRNHEQYF

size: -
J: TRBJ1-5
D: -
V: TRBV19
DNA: TGTGCCAGTAGTATAGAGTACAGGGACGGTTATCAGCCCCAGCATTTT
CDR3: CASSIEYRDGYQPQHF

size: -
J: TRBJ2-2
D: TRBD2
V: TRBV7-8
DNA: TGTGCCAGCAGCCCCGGATTCCAACTAGCGGGGGGGCCGAACACCGGGGAGCTGTTTTTT
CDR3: CASSPGFQLAGGPNTGELFF

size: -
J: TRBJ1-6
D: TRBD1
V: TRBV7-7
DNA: TGTGCCAGCAGTCGGGACAGGGTTGGATCACCCCTCCACTTT
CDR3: CASSRDRVGSPLHF

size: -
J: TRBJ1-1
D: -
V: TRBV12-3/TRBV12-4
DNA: TGTGCCAGCAGTTTATCAGGGTTTGAAGCTTTCTTT
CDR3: CASSLSGFEAFF

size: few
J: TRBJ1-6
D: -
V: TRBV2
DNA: TGTGCCAGCAGTGAAGGGACGGTCGGACTCACCCTCCACTTT
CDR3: CASSEGTVGLTLHF

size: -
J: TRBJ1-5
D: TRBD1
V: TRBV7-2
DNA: TGTGCCAGCAGCTTAGGACAGGGCCGGACTCAGCCCCAGCATTTT
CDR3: CASSLGQGRTQPQHF

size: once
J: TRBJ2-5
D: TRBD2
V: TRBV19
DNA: TGTGCCAGTAGCTCGGGACTAGCGGGATCCGAGACCCAGTACTTC
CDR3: CASSSGLAGSETQYF

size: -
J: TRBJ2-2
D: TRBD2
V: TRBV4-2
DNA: TGTGCCAGCAGCCAAGGGGGAGGGTTGGGCACCGGGGAGCTGTTTTTT
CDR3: CASSQGGGLGTGELFF

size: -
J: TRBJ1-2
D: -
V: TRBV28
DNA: TGTGCCAGCAGTTCACAGGTTAATGGCTACACCTTC
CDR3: CASSSQVNGYTF

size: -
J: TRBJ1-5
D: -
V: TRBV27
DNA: TGTGCCAGCAGTCTGCGTTCAGGGGCGGGCCAGCCCCAGCATTTT
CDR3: CASSLRSGAGQPQHF

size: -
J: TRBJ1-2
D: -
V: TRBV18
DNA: TGTGCCAGCTCGCCGGCGACACGAAACTATGGCTACACCTTC
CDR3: CASSPATRNYGYTF

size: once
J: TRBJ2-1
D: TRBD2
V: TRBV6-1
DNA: TGTGCCAGCAGTGAATTTAAAAGTCCCCGACTAGCGGGAAAACACAATGAGCAGTTCTTC
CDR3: CASSEFKSPRLAGKHNEQFF

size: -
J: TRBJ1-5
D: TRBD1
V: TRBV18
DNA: TGTGCCAGCTCACTTGGACAGGGTATTGATCAGCCCCAGCATTTT
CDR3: CASSLGQGIDQPQHF

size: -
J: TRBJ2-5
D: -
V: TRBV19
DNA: TGTGCCAGTAGTCCGGAAGAGGGGAGGAACCAAGAGACCCAGTACTTC
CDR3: CASSPEEGRNQETQYF